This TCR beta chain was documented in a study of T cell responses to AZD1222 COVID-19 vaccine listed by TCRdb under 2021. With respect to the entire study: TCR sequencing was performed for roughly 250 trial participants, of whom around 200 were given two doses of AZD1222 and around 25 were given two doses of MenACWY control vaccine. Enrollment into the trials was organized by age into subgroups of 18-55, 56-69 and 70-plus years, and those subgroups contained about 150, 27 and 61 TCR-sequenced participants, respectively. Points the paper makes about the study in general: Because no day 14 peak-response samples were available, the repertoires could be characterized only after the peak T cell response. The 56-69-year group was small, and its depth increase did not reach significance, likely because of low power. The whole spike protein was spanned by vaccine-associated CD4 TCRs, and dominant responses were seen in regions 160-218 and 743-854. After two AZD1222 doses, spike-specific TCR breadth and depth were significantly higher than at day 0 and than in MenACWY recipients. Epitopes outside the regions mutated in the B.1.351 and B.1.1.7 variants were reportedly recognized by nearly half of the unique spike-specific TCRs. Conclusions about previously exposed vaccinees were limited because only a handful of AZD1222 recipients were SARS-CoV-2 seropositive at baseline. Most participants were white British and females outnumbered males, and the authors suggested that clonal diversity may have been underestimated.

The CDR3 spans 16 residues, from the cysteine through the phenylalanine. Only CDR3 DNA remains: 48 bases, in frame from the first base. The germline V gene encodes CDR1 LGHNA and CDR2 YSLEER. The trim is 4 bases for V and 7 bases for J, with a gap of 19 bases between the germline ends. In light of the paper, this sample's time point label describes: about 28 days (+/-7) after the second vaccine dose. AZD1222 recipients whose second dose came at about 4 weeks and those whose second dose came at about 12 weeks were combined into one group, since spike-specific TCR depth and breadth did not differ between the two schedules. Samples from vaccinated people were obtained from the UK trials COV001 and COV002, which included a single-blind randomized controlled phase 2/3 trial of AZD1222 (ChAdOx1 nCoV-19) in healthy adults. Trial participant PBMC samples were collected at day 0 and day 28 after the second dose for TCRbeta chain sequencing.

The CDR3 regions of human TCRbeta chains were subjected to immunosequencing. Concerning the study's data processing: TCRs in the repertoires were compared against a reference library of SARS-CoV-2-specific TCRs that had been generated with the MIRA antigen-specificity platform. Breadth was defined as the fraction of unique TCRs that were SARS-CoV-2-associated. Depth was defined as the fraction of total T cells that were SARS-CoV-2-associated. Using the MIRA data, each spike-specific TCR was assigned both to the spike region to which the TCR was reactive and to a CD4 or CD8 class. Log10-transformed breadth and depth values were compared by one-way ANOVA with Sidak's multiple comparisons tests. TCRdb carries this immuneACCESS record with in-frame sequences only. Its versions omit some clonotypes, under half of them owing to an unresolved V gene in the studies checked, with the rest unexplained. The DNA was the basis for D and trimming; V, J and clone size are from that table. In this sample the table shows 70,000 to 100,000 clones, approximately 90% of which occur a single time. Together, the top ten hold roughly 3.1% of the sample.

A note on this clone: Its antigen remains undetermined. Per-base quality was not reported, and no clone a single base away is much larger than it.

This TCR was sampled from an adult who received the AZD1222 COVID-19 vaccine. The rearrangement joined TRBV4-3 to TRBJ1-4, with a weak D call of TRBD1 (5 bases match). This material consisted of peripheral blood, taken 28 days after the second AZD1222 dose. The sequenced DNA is TGCGCCAGCAGCCGACGACCCTCGGGGGGTAGTGAAAAACTGTTTTTT. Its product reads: CASSRRPSGGSEKLFF.